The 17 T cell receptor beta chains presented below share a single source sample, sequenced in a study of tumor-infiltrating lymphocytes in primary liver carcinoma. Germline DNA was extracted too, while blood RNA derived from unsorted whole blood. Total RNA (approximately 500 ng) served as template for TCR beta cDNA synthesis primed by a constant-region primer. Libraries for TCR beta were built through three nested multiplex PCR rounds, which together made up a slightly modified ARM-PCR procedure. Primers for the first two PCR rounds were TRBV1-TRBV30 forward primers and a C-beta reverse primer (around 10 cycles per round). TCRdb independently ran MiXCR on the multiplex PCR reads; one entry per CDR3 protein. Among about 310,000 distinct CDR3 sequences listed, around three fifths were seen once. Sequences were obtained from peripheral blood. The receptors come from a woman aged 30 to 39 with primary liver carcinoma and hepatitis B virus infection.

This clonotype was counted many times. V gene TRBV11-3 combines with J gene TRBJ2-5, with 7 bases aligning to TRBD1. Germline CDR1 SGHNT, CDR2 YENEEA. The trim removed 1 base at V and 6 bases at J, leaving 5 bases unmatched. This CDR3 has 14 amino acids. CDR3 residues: CASSLGDSRKTQYF. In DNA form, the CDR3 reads TGTGCCAGCAGCTTAGGGGACAGTCGAAAGACCCAGTACTTC.

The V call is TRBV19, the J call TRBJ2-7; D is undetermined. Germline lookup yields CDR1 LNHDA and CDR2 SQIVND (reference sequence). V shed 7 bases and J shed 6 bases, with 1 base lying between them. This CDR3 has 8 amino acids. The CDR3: CASIEQYF. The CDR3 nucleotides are TGTGCCAGTATCGAGCAGTACTTC.

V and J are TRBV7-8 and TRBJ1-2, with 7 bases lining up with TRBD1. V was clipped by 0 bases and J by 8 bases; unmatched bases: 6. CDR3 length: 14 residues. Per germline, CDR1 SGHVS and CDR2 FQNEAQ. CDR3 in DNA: TGTGCCAGCAGCTTAGCGGGAGGGACAGACGGCTACACCTTC. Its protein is CASSLAGGTDGYTF.

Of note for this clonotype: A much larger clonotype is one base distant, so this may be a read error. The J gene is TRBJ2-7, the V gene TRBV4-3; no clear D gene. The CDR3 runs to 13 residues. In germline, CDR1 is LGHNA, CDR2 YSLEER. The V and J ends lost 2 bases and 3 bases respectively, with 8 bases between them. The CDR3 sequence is CASSQTDGYEQYF. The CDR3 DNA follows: TGCGCCAGCAGCCAAACTGACGGCTACGAGCAGTACTTC.

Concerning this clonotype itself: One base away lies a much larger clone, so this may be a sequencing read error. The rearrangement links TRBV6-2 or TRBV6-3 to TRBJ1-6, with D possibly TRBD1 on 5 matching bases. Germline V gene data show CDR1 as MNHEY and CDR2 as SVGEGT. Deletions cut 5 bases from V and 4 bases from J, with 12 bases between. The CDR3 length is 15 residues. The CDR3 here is CASSRTWTYNSPLHF. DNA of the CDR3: TGTGCCAGCAGTCGGACATGGACTTATAATTCACCCCTCCACTTT.

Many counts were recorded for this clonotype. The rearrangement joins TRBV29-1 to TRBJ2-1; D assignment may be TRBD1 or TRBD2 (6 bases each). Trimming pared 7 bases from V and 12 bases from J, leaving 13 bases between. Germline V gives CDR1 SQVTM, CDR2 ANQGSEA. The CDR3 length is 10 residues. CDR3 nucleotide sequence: TGCAGCGCCGGGGGCGATGTGCAGTTCTTC. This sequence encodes CSAGGDVQFF.

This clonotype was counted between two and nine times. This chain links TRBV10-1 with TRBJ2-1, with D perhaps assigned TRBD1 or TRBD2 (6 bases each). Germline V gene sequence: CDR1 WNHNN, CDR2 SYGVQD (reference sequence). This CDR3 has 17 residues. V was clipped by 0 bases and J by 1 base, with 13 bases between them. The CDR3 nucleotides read TGCGCCAGCAGTGAGTCTACAGGGAGGTGGTCCTACAATGAGCAGTTCTTC. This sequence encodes CASSESTGRWSYNEQFF.

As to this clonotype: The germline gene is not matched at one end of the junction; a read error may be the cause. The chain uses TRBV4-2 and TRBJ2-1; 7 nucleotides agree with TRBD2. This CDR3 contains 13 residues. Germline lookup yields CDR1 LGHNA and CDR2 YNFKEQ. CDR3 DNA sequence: TGTGCCAGCAGCTTCGCACTAGCGAATGCGCAGTCCTTC. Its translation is CASSFALANAQSF.

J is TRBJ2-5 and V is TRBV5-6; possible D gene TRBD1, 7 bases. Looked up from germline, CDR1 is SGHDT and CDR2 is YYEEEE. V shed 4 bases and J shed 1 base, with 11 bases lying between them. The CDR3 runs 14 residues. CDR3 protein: CASSRGTVQETQYF. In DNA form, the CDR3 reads TGTGCCAGCAGCCGGGGGACAGTCCAAGAGACCCAGTACTTC.

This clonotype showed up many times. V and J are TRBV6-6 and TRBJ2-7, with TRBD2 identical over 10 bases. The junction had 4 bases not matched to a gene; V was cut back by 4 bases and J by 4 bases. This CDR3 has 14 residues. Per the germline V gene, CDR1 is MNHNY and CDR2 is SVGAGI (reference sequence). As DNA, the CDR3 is TGTGCCAGCAGTTCCGGGACTAGCGAGTACGAGCAGTACTTC. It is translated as CASSSGTSEYEQYF.

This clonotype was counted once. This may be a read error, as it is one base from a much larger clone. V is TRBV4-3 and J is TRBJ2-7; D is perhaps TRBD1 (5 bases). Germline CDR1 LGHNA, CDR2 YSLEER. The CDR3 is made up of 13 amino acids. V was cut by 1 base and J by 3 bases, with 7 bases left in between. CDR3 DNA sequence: TGCGCCAGCAGCCAAGCCCAGGGCTACGAGCAGTACTTC. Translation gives CASSQAQGYEQYF.

This chain's CDR3 is CASSLMGGSSGEQYF. CDR3 nucleotide sequence: TGTGCCAGCAGTTTAATGGGCGGGAGCTCCGGCGAGCAGTACTTC. The chain joins TRBV28 to TRBJ2-7; 7 nucleotides match TRBD2. V dropped 2 bases and J dropped 6; count of bases not matched to a gene: 10. The germline gives CDR1 MDHEN, CDR2 SYDVKM. The CDR3 runs 15 residues.

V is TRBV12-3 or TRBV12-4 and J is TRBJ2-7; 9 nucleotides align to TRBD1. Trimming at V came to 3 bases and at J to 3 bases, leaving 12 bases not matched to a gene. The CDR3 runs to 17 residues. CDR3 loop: CASSFPSDRGTIYEQYF. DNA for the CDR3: TGTGCCAGCAGTTTCCCCTCGGACAGGGGAACTATCTACGAGCAGTACTTC.

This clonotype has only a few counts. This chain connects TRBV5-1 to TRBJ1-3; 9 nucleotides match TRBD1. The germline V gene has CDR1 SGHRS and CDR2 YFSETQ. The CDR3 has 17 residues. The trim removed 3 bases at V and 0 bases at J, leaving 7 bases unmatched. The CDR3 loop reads CASSYTGTGSSGNTIYF. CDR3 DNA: TGCGCCAGCAGCTATACCGGGACAGGGTCCTCTGGAAACACCATATATTTT.

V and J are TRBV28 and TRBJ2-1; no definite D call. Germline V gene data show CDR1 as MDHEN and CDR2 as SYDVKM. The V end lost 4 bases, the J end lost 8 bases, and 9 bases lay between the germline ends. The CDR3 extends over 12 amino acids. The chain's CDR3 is CASSSEYHEQFF. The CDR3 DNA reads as TGTGCCAGCAGTTCTGAGTATCATGAGCAGTTCTTC. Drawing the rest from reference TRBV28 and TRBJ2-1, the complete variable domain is DVKVTQSSRYLVKRTGEKVFLECVQDMDHENMFWYRQDPGLGLRLIYFSYDVKMKEKGDIPEGYSVSREKKERFSLILESASTNQTSMYLCASSSEYHEQFFGPGTRLTVL.

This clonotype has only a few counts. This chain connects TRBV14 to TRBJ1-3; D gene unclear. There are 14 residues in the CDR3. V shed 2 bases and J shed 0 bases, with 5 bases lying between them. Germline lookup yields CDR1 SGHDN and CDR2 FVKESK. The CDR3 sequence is CASSQLISGNTIYF. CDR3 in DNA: TGTGCCAGCAGCCAACTCATCTCTGGAAACACCATATATTTT.

In DNA form, the CDR3 reads TGCGCCAGCAGCCCCCTCATGGACACCGGGGAGCTGTTTTTT. As protein: CASSPLMDTGELFF. The chain couples TRBV4-1 to TRBJ2-2; D is unresolved. This CDR3 region has 14 residues. Germline CDR1 reads MGHRA; CDR2 reads YSYEKL. V was trimmed by 4 bases and J by 3 bases, leaving 9 bases between them.